This T cell receptor (beta chain) derives from a study of CD8 T cells in Susac syndrome (dated by TCRdb to the late 2010s). Notes on the research overall: Repertoire sequencing was used to test whether CD8+ T cell activation and differentiation in Susac syndrome was antigen driven.

Peripheral blood CD8+ and CD4+ T cells from healthy donors, Susac syndrome patients and multiple sclerosis patients were profiled using high-throughput TCR beta sequencing. The multiple sclerosis controls were treatment-naive patients who had stable or active relapsing-remitting disease and met the revised McDonald criteria. CD8+ TEMRA cells were enriched by FACS, while bulk CD8+ and CD4+ T cells were purified by magnetic negative isolation. Blood was drawn into EDTA tubes, processed within 24 hours, and PBMCs were isolated by density gradient centrifugation. PBMCs intended for TCR sequencing were cryopreserved in liquid nitrogen and thawed later in a water bath at 37 degrees C. The sorted or isolated CD4+, CD8+ and CD8+ TEMRA cells had a purity of 90% or higher. Broader findings and caveats from the paper: The number of individuals in the TCR sequencing and HLA analysis was acknowledged as relatively small.

RNA was extracted with the RNeasy kit and roughly 0.45 to 1 ug was reverse transcribed using random hexamers. The immunoSEQ multiplex PCR assay, covering 54 Vbeta and 13 Jbeta segments, was used to amplify TCR beta CDR3 regions. To correct PCR amplification bias, a synthetic template baseline was used for both primer optimization and computational correction. The authors' analysis ran thus. Reads were annotated to V, D and J genes per IMGT and analyzed with immunoSEQ Analyzer, keeping only productive sequences. To calculate clonality, Shannon entropy was normalized by log2 of the number of productive unique sequences and then subtracted from one. Public and private clones were assessed among the 100 most prevalent clones of each patient and control. Clones were defined as Susac-specific when absent from the healthy and MS cohorts, from roughly 1,000 published viral clones and from other ImmuneACCESS disease sequences. Using fastp at Q25 and MiXCR, TCRdb reprocessed the public reads and kept productive beta chains. Each entry is one CDR3 protein sequence, shown with its most common DNA and genes. TCRdb's processing, not the authors' own work, is the source of the V and J calls. The sample profile shows 150,000 to 200,000 distinct CDR3 sequences; approximately 94% of them were found once. The ten biggest clones cover over 0.09% of the sample.

Taken from the germline V gene, the CDR1 and CDR2 loops are KGHSH and LQKENI. CDR3 length: 16 amino acids, cysteine to phenylalanine. Only CDR3 DNA is held: 48 bases, read in frame from base 1. The junction shows trimming of 6 bases on V and 0 bases on J, and the gene matches do not reach 10 bases of it. Concerning this clonotype: What antigen it recognizes has not been identified. It has no much larger one-base neighbor in the sample; base qualities were not kept.

The sequenced sample consisted of CD4+ T cells from PBMCs. The receptor comes from a human donor with multiple sclerosis. The rearranged chain carries TRBV18 and TRBJ1-1; TRBD1 matches 7 bases in the middle. CDR3 reads: CASSIGGGTVNTEAFF. The nucleotide sequence is given as TGTGCCAGCTCGATAGGGGGAGGGACAGTGAACACTGAAGCTTTCTTT. The CDR3 plus the reference TRBV18 and TRBJ1-1 genes for the other parts give the full variable domain: NAGVMQNPRHLVRRRGQEARLRCSPMKGHSHVYWYRQLPEEGLKFMVYLQKENIIDESGMPKERFSAEFPKEGPSILRIQQVVRGDSAAYFCASSIGGGTVNTEAFFGQGTRLTVV.